This entry lists 16 T cell receptor beta chains sequenced from one sample in a study of T-cell reconstitution after alpha-beta-depleted transplantation in children. A library of TCRbeta sequences, prepared with unique molecular identifiers, was generated. MiXCR was run by TCRdb on the PCR reads, yielding one entry per CDR3 protein. The repertoire includes roughly 400,000 distinct CDR3 sequences, approximately 42% of them detected once, and roughly a quarter sits in the top ten. The sequencing here drew on PBMCs, taken before TCRalphabeta/CD19-depleted stem cell transplant. The receptor set was obtained from a girl aged 2-9 years with aplastic anemia, due to receive a stem cell transplant.

The chain links TRBV27 to TRBJ2-7, with 11 bases matching TRBD2. Trimming took 3 bases from V and 3 from J; bases not matched to a gene: 10. The germline V gene encodes CDR1 MNHEY and CDR2 SMNVEV (reference sequence). The CDR3 has 17 residues. The CDR3 DNA is TGTGCCAGCAGTTTTAGGCTAGCGGGAGGTCCCGACTACGAGCAGTACTTC. Translating it yields CASSFRLAGGPDYEQYF.

This clonotype has only a few counts. V usage is TRBV20-1 and J usage is TRBJ2-3, with D possibly being TRBD1 (6 bases). From germline, CDR1 is DFQATT and CDR2 SNEGSKA (reference sequence). The CDR3 runs to 14 residues. V was clipped by 5 bases and J by 2 bases, with 14 bases between them. The CDR3 DNA reads as TGCAGTGCTGCACAGGGCCTTTACACAGATACGCAGTATTTT. Encoded protein: CSAAQGLYTDTQYF.

This chain joins TRBV7-6 and TRBJ2-5; TRBD1 might be the D (6 bases). The CDR3 is 15 amino acids. V was pared by 6 bases and J by 3 bases, with 17 bases between. The germline gives CDR1 SGHVS, CDR2 FNYEAQ. CDR3 sequence reads: CASRITGISKETQYF. In nucleotides, the CDR3 is TGTGCCAGCAGAATAACAGGGATCAGCAAAGAGACCCAGTACTTC. The entire variable domain, with the rest obtained from reference TRBV7-6 and TRBJ2-5, is as follows: GAGVSQSPRYKVTKRGQDVALRCDPISGHVSLYWYRQALGQGPEFLTYFNYEAQQDKSGLPNDRFSAERPEGSISTLTIQRTEQRDSAMYRCASRITGISKETQYFGPGTRLLVL.

The chain recombines TRBV12-3 or TRBV12-4 with TRBJ2-3, with D possibly TRBD2 on 6 matching bases. The V and J ends lost 3 bases and 2 bases respectively, with 18 bases between them. CDR3 length: 17 residues. CDR3 sequence reads: CASSFLGWRGDTDTQYF. The CDR3 nucleotides read TGTGCCAGCAGTTTCCTTGGGTGGCGGGGAGACACAGATACGCAGTATTTT.

V gene TRBV2 combines with J gene TRBJ2-3; D is perhaps TRBD1 or TRBD2 (6 bases each). V gave up 4 bases and J gave up 0 bases, with 14 bases separating them. The CDR3 loop spans 16 amino acids. Looked up from germline, CDR1 is SNHLY and CDR2 is FYNNEI. CDR3 DNA: TGTGCCAGCAGTGTCGGGGGCCCCCTAAGCACAGATACGCAGTATTTT. Translation: CASSVGGPLSTDTQYF.

The chain carries TRBV5-1 and TRBJ2-5; 7 bases fit TRBD1. Germline CDR1 and CDR2: SGHRS and YFSETQ. The CDR3 is 14 amino acids. Trimming removed 4 bases from V and 5 bases from J; junction bases left unmatched: 8. CDR3: CASSAGTVRETQYF. DNA for the CDR3: TGCGCCAGCAGCGCAGGGACAGTCCGGGAGACCCAGTACTTC.

This clonotype appeared a single time. The chain carries TRBV5-1 and TRBJ2-1, with TRBD1 identical over 10 bases. The germline V gene encodes CDR1 SGHRS and CDR2 YFSETQ. The CDR3 has 13 amino acids. V shed 0 bases and J 16 bases; nucleotides not matched to a gene: 7. The CDR3 DNA follows: TGCGCCAGCAGCTTGGCCGCGGGGGACAGGGGCTTCTTC. This translates into CASSLAAGDRGFF.

This clonotype was observed once. The V gene is TRBV5-4, the J gene TRBJ2-1, with D possibly matching TRBD2 (6 bases). The CDR3 length is 17 residues. V lost 2 bases, J lost 5 bases, and 20 bases lay in between. Germline values: CDR1 SGHNT, CDR2 YYREEE (reference sequence). The CDR3 nucleotides are TGTGCCAGCAGCTTACAAGTCAGGAGTAGCGGAGACAATGAGCAGTTCTTC. Translating it yields CASSLQVRSSGDNEQFF. Full variable domain (rest looked up from reference TRBV5-4 and TRBJ2-1): ETGVTQSPTHLIKTRGQQVTLRCSSQSGHNTVSWYQQALGQGPQFIFQYYREEENGRGNFPPRFSGLQFPNYSSELNVNALELDDSALYLCASSLQVRSSGDNEQFFGPGTRLTVL.

This clonotype turned up a few times. V is TRBV6-1 and J is TRBJ2-1; perhaps TRBD2 as D (5 bases). V was trimmed by 9 bases and J by 9 bases, leaving 24 bases between them. The CDR3 loop spans 15 amino acids. Germline CDR1 reads MNHNS; CDR2 reads SASEGT. The CDR3 coding sequence is TGTGCCAGTGCCGTCCGGACTGGGAGAGTTGGTGAGCAGTTCTTC. Encoded protein: CASAVRTGRVGEQFF.

V gene TRBV11-1 combines with J gene TRBJ2-3; tentatively, D is TRBD1 (5 bases). V lost 1 base and J lost 1, with 27 bases in between. This CDR3 contains 21 residues. Germline loops: CDR1 SGHAT, CDR2 FQDESV (reference sequence). In DNA, the CDR3 is TGTGCCAGCAGCTTAGTTGAAGCAGGGCTCCCCCCATCATCGGGCACAGATACGCAGTATTTT. Protein product: CASSLVEAGLPPSSGTDTQYF.

This clonotype came up a few times. The chain links TRBV4-1 to TRBJ1-1, with 12 bases that match TRBD1. The CDR3 is 17 amino acids. J lost 2 bases, V lost 1 base, and 5 bases had no gene match. Germline assignment: CDR1 MGHRA and CDR2 YSYEKL. Here the CDR3 DNA reads TGCGCCAGCAGCCAAGCAGGGACAGGGGGCGAAAACACTGAAGCTTTCTTT. It specifies CASSQAGTGGENTEAFF.

On this clonotype itself: A read error may explain this, as a much larger clone is one base away. CDR3: CASSYSTSSVGIPYF. In DNA, the CDR3 is TGTGCCAGCAGTTACTCGACGTCCAGCGTGGGCATTCCGTACTTC. The chain combines TRBV6-5 with TRBJ2-4, with D uncertain. The CDR3 is 15 residues long. Germline lookup yields CDR1 MNHEY and CDR2 SVGAGI.

This clonotype was picked up many times. V gene TRBV28 combines with J gene TRBJ1-2; D is unresolved. The V gene lost 3 bases and the J gene lost 8 bases, with 13 bases spanning the gap. The CDR3 runs to 13 residues. Germline V gene lookup returns CDR1 MDHEN and CDR2 SYDVKM. The CDR3 bases are TGTGCCAGCAGTTTCAGAGGGCTGGAGGGCTACACCTTC. Its translation: CASSFRGLEGYTF.

The CDR3 DNA sequence: TGTGCCAGCAGTTTTTCGGGGGCGACTAACACTGAAGCTTTCTTT. It yields the protein CASSFSGATNTEAFF. The rearrangement joins TRBV28 to TRBJ1-1; TRBD1 might be the D (6 bases). Trimming removed 3 bases from V and 2 bases from J, with 13 bases in between. The CDR3 totals 15 residues. The germline V gene has CDR1 MDHEN and CDR2 SYDVKM.

The rearrangement links TRBV5-1 to TRBJ2-1, with 9 positions matching TRBD2. V trimming: 5 bases; J trimming: 0 bases; junction bases outside the gene matches: 3. The CDR3 extends over 15 amino acids. From germline, CDR1 is SGHRS and CDR2 YFSETQ. The CDR3 here is CASRPSGDSYNEQFF. The DNA for the CDR3 is TGCGCCAGCAGACCTAGCGGGGACTCCTACAATGAGCAGTTCTTC.

V usage is TRBV20-1 and J usage is TRBJ1-5, with TRBD1 matching 7 bases. V dropped 0 bases and J dropped 7; count of bases not matched to a gene: 6. This CDR3 is built from 14 residues. In germline, CDR1 is DFQATT, CDR2 SNEGSKA (reference sequence). This CDR3 is CSARDGGGGQPQHF. The CDR3 nucleotides are TGCAGTGCTAGAGATGGAGGGGGCGGGCAGCCCCAGCATTTT.